The TCR beta chain under discussion was sequenced for a study of blood T cell repertoires in COVID-19. The CDR3 totals 16 residues. Germline V gives CDR1 MGHRA, CDR2 YSYEKL. With 2 bases removed from V and 4 bases from J, the gap between germline ends came to 14 bases. Recruits, aged roughly 18 to 95 years, lived in 25 or so US areas. Self-reported history from a screening survey and questionnaire set each donor's cohort. As processed by the authors: Cell counts per sample came from amplifying reference gene primers. The data were produced by immunoSEQ multiplex PCR, yet TCRdb's version contains in-frame clones alone and is incomplete. V, J and clone size were drawn from that table, and D and trimming were deduced from the DNA. The profile shows 200,000 to 250,000 clones, 90% of them singletons.

The chain has TRBV4-1 and TRBJ2-2; D is possibly TRBD1 (5 bases). This clonotype originated in a man younger than 45 who had been exposed to COVID-19. Sequencing was performed on PBMCs or T cells enriched from blood (not recorded which). The DNA of the CDR3 is TGCGCCAGCAGCCAAAATCTTGGACACGGCACCGGGGAGCTGTTTTTT. The encoded protein is CASSQNLGHGTGELFF.